This TCR beta chain was documented in a study of T cell clones after liver transplantation (dated by TCRdb to between 2018 and 2021). About the study as a whole: The samples were obtained from ITN030ST, a randomized trial that attempted immunosuppression withdrawal within 2 years after liver transplantation. Subjects received no induction therapy and standard immunosuppression until randomization at 12-24 months post-transplant. The study cohort included 8 liver transplant recipients, of whom 3 were classified as tolerant and 5 as non-tolerant. As an antigen-independent comparator for the donor-reactive sequences, third party-reactive TCRbeta sequences from pre-transplant MLRs were identified as well. Blood samples were taken pre-transplant, pre-randomization before withdrawal, and post-randomization after full withdrawal or failed withdrawal. Tolerance was defined as complete immunosuppression withdrawal for at least one year with no rise in liver enzymes beyond twice the upper limit of normal. After a pre-transplant mixed lymphocyte reaction, TCRbeta sequencing was used to pinpoint donor-reactive T cell clones, which were subsequently tracked in post-transplant blood. Of the eight recipients, a few were HCV-positive, while the remaining recipients had been transplanted for non-autoimmune, non-viral indications. Results and caveats for the whole study, not just this receptor: Low numbers of available donor cells limited the measurable donor-reactive repertoire in two subjects. The conclusions were considered preliminary, being limited by small, heterogeneous patient numbers and non-standardized post-transplant time points. Once repertoire turnover was taken into account, donor-reactive detection showed a significant reduction for CD4 in 7 of 8 subjects and for CD8 in 8 of 8. Donor-reactive sequences decreased more than third party-reactive sequences, which suggests partial antigen-specific deletion that was not related to withdrawal success. Without allograft tissue specimens, donor-reactive T cells may have migrated into the graft rather than being deleted. In 5 of 8 subjects, circulating donor-reactive CD4 TCRbeta sequences decreased significantly after transplant, regardless of tolerance or HCV status.

Reading the germline V gene gives CDR1 SGHRS and CDR2 YFSETQ. The CDR3 contains 15 residues, cysteine and phenylalanine counted. The entry retains the CDR3 DNA only, 45 bases that are in frame from base 1. V is pruned by 2 bases and J by 4 bases, leaving 4 bases of the junction without a gene match. This specimen's time point label, interpreted: pre-transplant. Unstimulated PBMCs, after thawing, were stained for CD3, CD4 and CD8 and then FACS-sorted into CD3+CD4+ and CD3+CD8+ populations. Each of the 8 studied subjects was randomized to immunosuppression withdrawal. The Qiagen DNeasy Blood and Tissue Kit was used to isolate genomic DNA. Notes on this clone: This clone's antigen is unknown. Nothing much larger sits one base from this clone, and base qualities are not available.

High-throughput TCRbeta CDR3 sequencing of frozen genomic DNA was performed by immunoSEQ, with PCR amplification, mapping, bias correction and internal controls included. The original pipeline was this. Only productive rearrangements were retained, and each unique TCRbeta sequence was defined by its CDR3 nucleotide sequence together with its V and J gene. For a sequence to be called donor-reactive, it needed a frequency of at least 0.01% and at least 5-fold expansion in CFSE-low cells compared with unstimulated pre-transplant cells. Per-subject minimum frequency thresholds, based on the lowest-template unstimulated sample, ensured at least 90% detection power. Jensen-Shannon divergence between the top 1000 TCRbeta sequences post-transplant and pre-transplant was used to measure repertoire turnover. Changes in detection of donor-reactive sequences were tested with two-sided Fisher's exact tests. TCRdb holds this immuneACCESS table with in-frame rearrangements only. Some clones are missing; in checked studies, unresolved V genes explain under half, and the rest has no known cause. That table is the source of V, J and clone size, and D and trimming were worked out from the DNA. Here the sample has 70,000 to 80,000 clones; 90% occur a single time. The ten largest clones add up to approximately 2.5% of the sample.

The V gene is TRBV5-1 and the J gene is TRBJ2-2; the junction holds 8 bases that match TRBD2. The sequence came from a human donor who received a liver transplant. This specimen was CD4+ T cells from blood, taken before liver transplant. The nucleotide sequence reads as follows: TGCGCCAGCAGCTTTCGGGAGGGCGGCACCGGGGAGCTGTTTTTT. Translated, this gives CASSFREGGTGELFF.